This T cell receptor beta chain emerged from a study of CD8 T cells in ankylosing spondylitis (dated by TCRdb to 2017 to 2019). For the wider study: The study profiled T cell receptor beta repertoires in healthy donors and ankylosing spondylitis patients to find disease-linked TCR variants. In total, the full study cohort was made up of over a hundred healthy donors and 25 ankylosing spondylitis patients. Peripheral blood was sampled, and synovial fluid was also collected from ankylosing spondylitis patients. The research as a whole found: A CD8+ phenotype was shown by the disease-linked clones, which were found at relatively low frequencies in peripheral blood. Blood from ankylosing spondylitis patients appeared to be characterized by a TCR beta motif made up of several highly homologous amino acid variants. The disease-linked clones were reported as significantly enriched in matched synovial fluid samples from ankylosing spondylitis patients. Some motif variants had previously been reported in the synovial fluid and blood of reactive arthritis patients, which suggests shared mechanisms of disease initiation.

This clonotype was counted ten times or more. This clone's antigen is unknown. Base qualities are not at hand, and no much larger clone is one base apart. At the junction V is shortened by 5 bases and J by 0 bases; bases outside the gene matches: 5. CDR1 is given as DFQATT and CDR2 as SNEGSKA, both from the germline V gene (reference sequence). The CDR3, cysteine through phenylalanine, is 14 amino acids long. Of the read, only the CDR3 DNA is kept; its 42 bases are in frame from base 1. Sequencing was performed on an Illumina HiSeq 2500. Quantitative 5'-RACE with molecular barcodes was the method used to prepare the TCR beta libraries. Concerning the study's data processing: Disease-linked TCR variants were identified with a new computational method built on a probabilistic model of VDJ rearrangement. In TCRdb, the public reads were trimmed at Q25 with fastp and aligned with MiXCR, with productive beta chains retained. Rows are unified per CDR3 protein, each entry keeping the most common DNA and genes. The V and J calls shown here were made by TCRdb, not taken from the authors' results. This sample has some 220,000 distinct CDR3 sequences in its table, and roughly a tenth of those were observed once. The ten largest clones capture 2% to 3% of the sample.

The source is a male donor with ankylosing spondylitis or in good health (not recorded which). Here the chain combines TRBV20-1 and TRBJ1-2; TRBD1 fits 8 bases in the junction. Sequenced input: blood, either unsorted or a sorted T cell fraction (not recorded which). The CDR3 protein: CSAWDRLSNYGYTF. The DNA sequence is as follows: TGCAGTGCTTGGGACAGGTTGTCTAACTATGGCTACACCTTC.